One TCR beta chain is described in this entry. What it binds is unknown. The data were obtained in a study of T-cell memory formation after mild COVID-19. Study at large: Largely, TCR clusters stayed within a single donor.

TCR alpha and TCR beta cDNA libraries carrying sample barcodes and UMIs were produced by 5'RACE using constant-segment primers. One entry per CDR3 protein, called by TCRdb with MiXCR from the 5' RACE reads. The sample shows around 470,000 distinct CDR3 sequences, roughly 20% of them seen only once. CDR1 and CDR2 from the germline V gene are SGHTA and FQGNSA. The V gene lost 5 bases and the J gene lost 4 bases, with 17 bases spanning the gap. The CDR3 has 16 residues. Study-wide results and limits: CD8+ contracting clones occupied EMRA, while CD4+ ones occupied mainly CM and EM.

What was sequenced was PBMCs or a T cell subset sorted from them (not recorded which). This sequence was found in an adult woman who had mild COVID-19 (a few samples of this study predate the infection). Cell type and time point are not known. The gene calls are TRBV7-2 and TRBJ2-2; D possibly corresponds to TRBD2 (6 bases). CDR3 sequence reads: CASSRWGGLGTGELFF. As DNA, the CDR3 is TGTGCCAGCAGCCGTTGGGGAGGATTGGGCACCGGGGAGCTGTTTTTT.